Following are 31 T cell receptor beta chains from one sample sequenced in a study of monozygotic twins with cystic fibrosis. This table comes from immunoSEQ multiplex PCR, and its TCRdb copy is limited to in-frame clones, with some not included. The profile shows 25,000 to 35,000 clones, about 85% of them singletons. Sequencing used blood. Receptors originate from a girl aged 2-10 years with cystic fibrosis.

V is TRBV6-1 and J is TRBJ2-1; tentative D call: TRBD1 (6 bases). CDR1 is MNHNS, CDR2 SASEGT, per germline. Trimming took off 5 bases at V and 3 bases at J, with 11 bases between the two ends. The CDR3 runs to 14 residues. The CDR3 DNA is TGTGCCAGCAGTCCTGGGACATACTACAATGAGCAGTTCTTC. This encodes CASSPGTYYNEQFF.

A few counts support this clone. The V call is TRBV7-6, the J call TRBJ1-1; D gene uncertain. The V end lost 1 base, the J end lost 6 bases, and 9 bases lay between the germline ends. The CDR3 has 13 amino acids. Germline V gene sequence: CDR1 SGHVS, CDR2 FNYEAQ. The CDR3 reads CASSLGTSPEAFF. CDR3 nucleotides: TGTGCCAGCAGCTTAGGGACGAGTCCTGAAGCTTTCTTT.

The chain carries TRBV14 and TRBJ2-3; 11 positions match TRBD1. The trim removed 1 base at V and 7 bases at J, leaving 7 bases unmatched. The germline gives CDR1 SGHDN, CDR2 FVKESK. The CDR3 spans 16 residues. CDR3 in DNA: TGTGCCAGCAGCCAAGTGTCCGGGACAGGGGGAAATACGCAGTATTTT. This gives the protein CASSQVSGTGGNTQYF.

The J gene is TRBJ2-1, the V gene TRBV5-1, with D unresolved. Between the trimmed V and J ends, which lost 0 bases and 8 bases, there was a span of 9 bases. Germline loops: CDR1 SGHRS, CDR2 YFSETQ. The CDR3 runs to 13 residues. The CDR3 is CASSLGLEDEQFF. The CDR3 bases are TGCGCCAGCAGCTTGGGTCTAGAGGATGAGCAGTTCTTC.

V gene TRBV27 combines with J gene TRBJ2-1, with 8 bases that match TRBD2. Germline V gene data show CDR1 as MNHEY and CDR2 as SMNVEV (reference sequence). This CDR3 region has 16 residues. V trimming: 4 bases; J trimming: 10 bases; junction bases outside the gene matches: 15. The CDR3 loop reads CASSSHSGALIFEQFF. The CDR3 DNA sequence: TGTGCCAGCAGTTCCCATAGCGGGGCCTTGATATTCGAGCAGTTCTTC.

This clone has a handful of counts. V is TRBV6-5 and J is TRBJ1-3; no firm D call. Germline values: CDR1 MNHEY, CDR2 SVGAGI. V lost 11 bases and J lost 0, with 14 bases in between. The CDR3 totals 14 residues. CDR3: CASRPSSSGNTIYF. CDR3 DNA sequence: TGTGCCTCCCGCCCATCGAGCTCTGGAAACACCATATATTTT.

The chain carries TRBV6-6 and TRBJ1-4; 7 bases are shared with TRBD1. Germline V gene data show CDR1 as MNHNY and CDR2 as SVGAGI (reference sequence). The CDR3 runs to 16 residues. V dropped 5 bases and J dropped 0; count of bases not matched to a gene: 6. CDR3 coding DNA: TGTGCCAGCAGTGTGGGACAGACTGCAACTAATGAAAAACTGTTTTTT. It encodes CASSVGQTATNEKLFF.

This chain links TRBV2 with TRBJ2-7; TRBD2 aligns across 7 bases. Germline CDR1 and CDR2: SNHLY and FYNNEI. The CDR3 length is 15 residues. The junction had 10 bases not matched to a gene; V was cut back by 8 bases and J by 0 bases. In DNA, the CDR3 is TGTGCCAGCGGGGGGGAGGGACTCCCCTCCTACGAGCAGTACTTC. It yields the protein CASGGEGLPSYEQYF.

J is TRBJ2-1 and V is TRBV4-1, with D hard to call. CDR3 length: 14 residues. V lost 4 bases, J lost 4 bases, and 11 bases lay in between. Germline V gene sequence: CDR1 MGHRA, CDR2 YSYEKL. This CDR3 reads CASSRQDLYNEQFF. The CDR3 bases are TGCGCCAGCAGCCGCCAGGACCTTTACAATGAGCAGTTCTTC.

The chain couples TRBV5-5 to TRBJ2-7; TRBD1 might be the D (6 bases). V was clipped by 4 bases and J by 2 bases, with 16 bases between them. The CDR3 totals 15 residues. Germline V gives CDR1 SGHKS, CDR2 YYEKEE (reference sequence). The CDR3 coding sequence is TGTGCCAGCAGCATTGGGGGCTCAGCAACCTACGAGCAGTACTTC. Translating gives CASSIGGSATYEQYF. Combining the CDR3 with reference TRBV5-5 and TRBJ2-7 gives the whole variable domain DAGVTQSPTHLIKTRGQQVTLRCSPISGHKSVSWYQQVLGQGPQFIFQYYEKEERGRGNFPDRFSARQFPNYSSELNVNALLLGDSALYLCASSIGGSATYEQYFGPGTRLTVT.

The V call is TRBV9, the J call TRBJ2-1; the match to TRBD2 covers 8 bases. The V and J ends lost 3 bases and 6 bases, in that order; junction bases with no gene match: 5. Germline CDR1 and CDR2: SGDLS and YYNGEE. The CDR3 contains 14 residues. CDR3 nucleotides: TGTGCCAGCAGCGGACTAGCGAGTATCAATGAGCAGTTCTTC. This sequence encodes CASSGLASINEQFF.

This chain links TRBV7-6 with TRBJ2-3; D unresolved. With 1 base removed from V and 6 bases from J, the gap between germline ends came to 8 bases. CDR3 length: 13 amino acids. CDR1 is SGHVS and CDR2 is FNYEAQ in the germline V gene. The CDR3 sequence: CASSLGTPDTQYF. The CDR3 nucleotides are TGTGCCAGCAGCTTAGGGACCCCCGATACGCAGTATTTT.

The rearrangement joins TRBV27 to TRBJ2-3; 11 bases agree with TRBD1. In germline, CDR1 is MNHEY, CDR2 SMNVEV (reference sequence). Unmatched junction bases numbered 4, after V lost 4 bases and J lost 1 base. The CDR3 totals 16 residues. The CDR3 DNA reads as TGTGCCAGCAGTTCGCCGGGACAGGGGGGCACAGATACGCAGTATTTT. It specifies CASSSPGQGGTDTQYF.

The chain joins TRBV27 to TRBJ1-2, with D possibly TRBD1 on 6 matching bases. Per germline, CDR1 MNHEY and CDR2 SMNVEV (reference sequence). V lost 7 bases and J lost 3, with 15 bases in between. CDR3 length: 14 residues. The CDR3 is CASMGQGRYYGYTF. CDR3 DNA sequence: TGTGCCAGCATGGGCCAGGGGCGATACTATGGCTACACCTTC.

J is TRBJ2-5 and V is TRBV7-2; D is ambiguous. V gave up 7 bases and J gave up 0 bases, with 18 bases separating them. The CDR3 runs 16 residues. The germline gives CDR1 SGHTA, CDR2 FQGNSA. CDR3 coding DNA: TGTGCCAGCACCCTTCGGAGCTCCGCATACCAAGAGACCCAGTACTTC. Translating gives CASTLRSSAYQETQYF.

This clone has just one count. This chain connects TRBV5-8 to TRBJ2-7, with 7 bases aligning to TRBD2. V gave up 5 bases and J gave up 1 base; unmatched junction bases: 12. This CDR3 contains 16 residues. Germline-derived CDR1 and CDR2 are SGHTS and YDEGEE. The CDR3 region is CASSQWSGIRSYEQYF. CDR3 sequence (DNA): TGTGCCAGCAGTCAATGGAGCGGGATACGGTCCTACGAGCAGTACTTC.

V is TRBV5-6 and J is TRBJ1-1; TRBD1 might be the D (5 bases). Germline V gene sequence: CDR1 SGHDT, CDR2 YYEEEE. The CDR3 is 17 residues long. V lost 0 bases and J 2 bases, leaving 17 bases between the germline ends. DNA for the CDR3: TGTGCCAGCAGCTTGGTTGGGCCAGGGAAAATAAACACTGAAGCTTTCTTT. Protein sequence: CASSLVGPGKINTEAFF.

The chain is built from TRBV5-1 and TRBJ2-6; possible D gene TRBD1, 6 bases. Between the trimmed V and J ends, which lost 2 bases and 0 bases, there was a span of 12 bases. Germline V gene lookup returns CDR1 SGHRS and CDR2 YFSETQ. This CDR3 is built from 17 residues. This CDR3 reads CASSLGGQTSGANVLTF. The CDR3 region has the DNA TGCGCCAGCAGCTTAGGCGGACAGACCTCTGGGGCCAACGTCCTGACTTTC.

V and J are TRBV25-1 and TRBJ1-4, with D possibly TRBD1 on 6 matching bases. CDR3 size: 17 residues. The V gene's germline CDR1 is MGHDK and CDR2 SYGVNS. V was cut by 6 bases and J by 3 bases, with 20 bases left in between. CDR3 sequence: CASRSQVQGLSNEKLFF. CDR3 nucleotide sequence: TGTGCCAGCAGGTCTCAAGTACAGGGTCTGTCTAATGAAAAACTGTTTTTT.

Only a few counts were recorded for this clone. The chain is built from TRBV7-9 and TRBJ1-1; D remains unclear. The V gene's germline CDR1 is SEHNR and CDR2 FQNEAQ (reference sequence). The CDR3 runs 12 residues. V lost 5 bases and J lost 3, with 7 bases in between. CDR3 sequence reads: CASSPTDTEAFF. The CDR3 DNA is TGTGCCAGCAGCCCTACGGACACTGAAGCTTTCTTT.

The V gene is TRBV5-5, the J gene TRBJ1-5, with D perhaps matching TRBD1 (5 bases). CDR1 is SGHKS and CDR2 is YYEKEE in the germline V gene (reference sequence). The CDR3 sequence is 17 residues long. The V end was cut by 4 bases, the J end by 0 bases, with 17 bases between. The CDR3 loop reads CASSPRTTTYSNQPQHF. The CDR3 coding sequence is TGTGCCAGCAGCCCCCGGACAACGACTTATAGCAATCAGCCCCAGCATTTT. Complete variable domain (other parts from reference TRBV5-5 and TRBJ1-5): DAGVTQSPTHLIKTRGQQVTLRCSPISGHKSVSWYQQVLGQGPQFIFQYYEKEERGRGNFPDRFSARQFPNYSSELNVNALLLGDSALYLCASSPRTTTYSNQPQHFGDGTRLSIL.

V and J are TRBV5-4 and TRBJ2-1, with 14 bases lining up with TRBD2. Trimming took 4 bases from V and 8 from J; bases not matched to a gene: 14. The germline V gene encodes CDR1 SGHNT and CDR2 YYREEE (reference sequence). The CDR3 runs to 18 residues. CDR3 region: CASSLLRGGTSGSHEQFF. Written as DNA, the CDR3 is TGTGCCAGCAGCCTATTACGGGGGGGGACTAGCGGGAGCCATGAGCAGTTCTTC.

The chain joins TRBV29-1 to TRBJ1-1; D may be TRBD1 (5 bases). Trimming pared 3 bases from V and 3 bases from J, leaving 11 bases between. Germline V CDR1 and CDR2: SQVTM, ANQGSEA. This CDR3 is built from 13 residues. CDR3 bases: TGCAGCGTTGAGGTCCTAGGGGACACTGAAGCTTTCTTT. It specifies CSVEVLGDTEAFF.

The CDR3 here is CASSGGFYGYTF. In nucleotides, the CDR3 is TGTGCCAGTAGTGGGGGATTCTATGGCTACACCTTC. This sequence joins TRBV19 and TRBJ1-2, with D possibly being TRBD1 (5 bases). The CDR3 spans 12 residues. Germline lookup yields CDR1 LNHDA and CDR2 SQIVND (reference sequence). Trimming pared 5 bases from V and 4 bases from J, leaving 8 bases between.

The rearrangement links TRBV10-2 to TRBJ1-1; D unresolved. There are 15 residues in the CDR3. CDR1 is WSHSY and CDR2 is SAAADI in the germline V gene. Deletions cut 8 bases from V and 3 bases from J, with 19 bases between. The CDR3 DNA reads as TGCGCCAGCGGTTCTATCAAGGACGCCTACACTGAAGCTTTCTTT. Protein product: CASGSIKDAYTEAFF.

The rearrangement links TRBV5-4 to TRBJ1-1; no firm D call. Germline V lookup: CDR1 SGHNT, CDR2 YYREEE (reference sequence). This CDR3 is 12 amino acids long. Trimming removed 3 bases at V and 1 base at J, with 4 bases between. The CDR3 coding sequence is TGTGCCAGCAGCTGGGGGAACACTGAAGCTTTCTTT. Its protein is CASSWGNTEAFF.

This sequence joins TRBV27 and TRBJ2-7, with 7 bases fitting TRBD1. The CDR3 runs 15 residues. Germline CDR1 reads MNHEY; CDR2 reads SMNVEV (reference sequence). V shed 3 bases and J 3 bases; nucleotides not matched to a gene: 8. CDR3 amino acids: CASSLKGQRGYEQYF. CDR3 DNA: TGTGCCAGCAGTTTGAAGGGACAGCGAGGCTACGAGCAGTACTTC.

J is TRBJ1-2 and V is TRBV27; D is uncertain. The CDR3 extends over 14 amino acids. Germline CDR1 is MNHEY and CDR2 is SMNVEV (reference sequence). V shed 8 bases and J shed 7 bases, with 20 bases lying between them. CDR3 loop: CASGLRDSPLGYTF. The CDR3 DNA follows: TGTGCCAGCGGACTTAGGGATTCCCCCCTTGGCTACACCTTC.

This clone was picked up one time. The rearrangement links TRBV6-4 to TRBJ1-2, with D hard to call. The CDR3 consists of 15 residues. The germline V and J ends were trimmed by 0 bases and 8 bases, with 16 bases remaining between them. Germline CDR1 is MRHNA and CDR2 is SNTAGT. The CDR3 nucleotides are TGTGCCAGCAGTGACTCTCCCGGTGGGGTCCGAGGCTACACCTTC. Its translation is CASSDSPGGVRGYTF.

This chain uses TRBV27 with TRBJ1-1, with TRBD1 as a possible D gene (5 bases). Germline CDR1 reads MNHEY; CDR2 reads SMNVEV (reference sequence). This CDR3 has 12 amino acids. Trimming took 8 bases from V and 4 from J, leaving 11 bases between them. CDR3 in DNA: TGTGCCAGCCGAAACGGGGGCACTGAAGCTTTCTTT. It codes for CASRNGGTEAFF.

The chain links TRBV4-2 to TRBJ1-3, with a weak D call TRBD1 (5 bases). The V end was cut by 0 bases, the J end by 3 bases, with 6 bases between. Germline CDR1 reads LGHNA; CDR2 reads YNFKEQ. This CDR3 is 14 amino acids long. CDR3: CASSQDQGGNTIYF. CDR3 bases: TGTGCCAGCAGCCAAGATCAGGGTGGAAACACCATATATTTT.